A selection of T cell receptor beta chains follows, all from one sample in a study of T cells in localized non-small cell lung cancer. Sequenced by immunoSEQ multiplex PCR; TCRdb stores in-frame clones only, minus some. This table holds roughly 30,000 clones, approximately 92% found once. This sample comprised peripheral blood mononuclear cells, obtained before any cancer treatment. These receptors came from a woman aged 35-75 years with stage III lung adenocarcinoma. Each CDR3 is given without its conserved first and last residue. The order of the fields is V gene, J gene, CDR3 protein.

V gene: TRBV28; J gene: TRBJ1-3; CDR3 protein: ASSSQGAANTIY
V gene: TRBV15; J gene: TRBJ1-5; CDR3 protein: ATSYDVNQPQH
V gene: TRBV19; J gene: TRBJ1-5; CDR3 protein: ASSIQKDQPQH
V gene: TRBV29-1; J gene: TRBJ1-1; CDR3 protein: SVHQMNTEAF
V gene: TRBV6-6; J gene: TRBJ1-4; CDR3 protein: ASSFLPTATNEKLF
V gene: TRBV21-1; J gene: TRBJ2-7; CDR3 protein: ASSKVPGQGAYEQY
V gene: TRBV5-1; J gene: TRBJ1-1; CDR3 protein: ASSLHGGRAAEAF
V gene: TRBV6-5; J gene: TRBJ2-7; CDR3 protein: ASSYGFAGGYEQY
V gene: TRBV4-1; J gene: TRBJ1-3; CDR3 protein: ASSPTASGNTIY
V gene: TRBV4-3; J gene: TRBJ1-4; CDR3 protein: ASSHFRDVNEKLF
V gene: TRBV7-8; J gene: TRBJ2-7; CDR3 protein: ASSFRDTTYEQY
V gene: TRBV5-1; J gene: TRBJ2-4; CDR3 protein: ASSLAGAENIQY
V gene: TRBV4-1; J gene: TRBJ2-7; CDR3 protein: ASSRSLGDYEQY
V gene: TRBV5-1; J gene: TRBJ2-6; CDR3 protein: ASSFTASGANVLT
V gene: TRBV10-3; J gene: TRBJ1-4; CDR3 protein: AISELQGEKLF
V gene: TRBV10-3; J gene: TRBJ1-6; CDR3 protein: AIRSTENSPLH
V gene: TRBV14; J gene: TRBJ1-1; CDR3 protein: ASSRTGGFRTEAF
V gene: TRBV14; J gene: TRBJ2-2; CDR3 protein: ASSQELGNTGELF
V gene: TRBV27; J gene: TRBJ2-7; CDR3 protein: ASSFSQGEVREQY
V gene: TRBV5-1; J gene: TRBJ2-1; CDR3 protein: ASSFWLAGALTDNEQF
V gene: TRBV2; J gene: TRBJ2-5; CDR3 protein: ASSDPGDRETQY
V gene: TRBV30; J gene: TRBJ2-7; CDR3 protein: AWSVTGSEEQY
V gene: TRBV10-3; J gene: TRBJ2-1; CDR3 protein: ATLSPDSYNEQF
V gene: TRBV2; J gene: TRBJ2-2; CDR3 protein: ASSLTSGAGELF
V gene: TRBV6-5; J gene: TRBJ1-1; CDR3 protein: ASSVPYGHDTEAF
V gene: TRBV30; J gene: TRBJ2-3; CDR3 protein: AWSVRRADTQY
V gene: TRBV27; J gene: TRBJ1-3; CDR3 protein: ASSLSLSNSGNTIY
V gene: TRBV6-1; J gene: TRBJ1-5; CDR3 protein: ASSDRGISNQPQH
V gene: TRBV7-8; J gene: TRBJ1-6; CDR3 protein: ASSPGGNSPLH
V gene: TRBV9; J gene: TRBJ2-1; CDR3 protein: ASSALSTNNEQF
V gene: TRBV19; J gene: TRBJ1-1; CDR3 protein: ASTPGQIRAGAF
V gene: TRBV7-9; J gene: TRBJ2-1; CDR3 protein: ASSPRTVDNEQF
V gene: TRBV11-2; J gene: TRBJ1-2; CDR3 protein: ASSLTGETGYT
V gene: TRBV28; J gene: TRBJ2-3; CDR3 protein: ASSFLAREVADTQY
V gene: TRBV4-1; J gene: TRBJ2-3; CDR3 protein: ASSQDVERGITDTQY